This TCR beta chain was captured in a study of OX40 agonist ivuxolimab in advanced cancers. The method was immunoSEQ multiplex PCR; TCRdb's version includes in-frame clones alone and lacks a portion of them. Among roughly 13,000 clones, roughly 92% were seen once, and the ten largest hold 20% to 25%. This TCR came from an adult with an advanced solid tumor such as melanoma, head and neck, liver or kidney cancer. Specimen: CD4+ or CD8+ T cells sorted from blood, collected in a trial of the OX40 agonist ivuxolimab.

The CDR3 reads CASSYTQLNTGELFF. The DNA of the CDR3 is TGTGCCAGCAGTTACACACAGTTGAACACCGGGGAGCTGTTTTTT. The rearrangement uses TRBV6-6 and TRBJ2-2; D gene unclear. Trimming left V 2 bases short and J 1 base short, with 8 bases between. Germline CDR1 is MNHNY and CDR2 is SVGAGI (reference sequence). This CDR3 region has 15 residues.